The 4 T cell receptor beta chains presented below share a single source sample, sequenced in a study of blood T cell repertoires in COVID-19. Measured with immunoSEQ multiplex PCR; TCRdb has only the in-frame clones, and not every one. The table has some 150,000 clones, approximately 91% seen once. The sample comprised PBMCs or T cells enriched from blood (not recorded which). All receptors derive from a woman under 30 who had recovered from COVID-19.

The chain combines TRBV6-5 with TRBJ2-7, with 7 bases that match TRBD2. CDR1 and CDR2 (germline): MNHEY, SVGAGI. V dropped 6 bases and J dropped 2; count of bases not matched to a gene: 10. The CDR3 spans 15 residues. The CDR3 nucleotides are TGTGCCAGCAGCCCCGGGGGAGCGGGAACCTACGAGCAGTACTTC. Its translation: CASSPGGAGTYEQYF.

The chain has TRBV10-3 and TRBJ2-4; D might be TRBD2 (6 bases). With 1 base removed from V and 8 bases from J, the gap between germline ends came to 9 bases. This CDR3 is 13 amino acids long. CDR1 and CDR2 from the germline V gene are ENHRY and SYGVKD. The DNA for the CDR3 is TGTGCCATCAGTGAGTTGGGGGGTGACATTCAGTACTTC. Translating it yields CAISELGGDIQYF.

The genes are TRBV2 and TRBJ1-2; D remains ambiguous. The V and J ends lost 3 bases and 6 bases respectively, with 14 bases between them. This CDR3 region has 14 residues. The germline V gene has CDR1 SNHLY and CDR2 FYNNEI. CDR3 nucleotide sequence: TGTGCCAGCAGTGAGGCCAGGCAAGTGAATGGCTACACCTTC. Translated: CASSEARQVNGYTF.

The rearrangement uses TRBV11-2 and TRBJ2-1; 7 nucleotides align to TRBD1. With 6 bases clipped from V and 16 bases from J, the junction kept 12 bases outside the gene matches. The CDR3 spans 12 residues. Germline V gives CDR1 SGHAT, CDR2 FQNNGV. The CDR3 nucleotides read TGTGCCAGCAGTCCGCATGGGACAGAAATATTCTTC. Encoded protein: CASSPHGTEIFF.